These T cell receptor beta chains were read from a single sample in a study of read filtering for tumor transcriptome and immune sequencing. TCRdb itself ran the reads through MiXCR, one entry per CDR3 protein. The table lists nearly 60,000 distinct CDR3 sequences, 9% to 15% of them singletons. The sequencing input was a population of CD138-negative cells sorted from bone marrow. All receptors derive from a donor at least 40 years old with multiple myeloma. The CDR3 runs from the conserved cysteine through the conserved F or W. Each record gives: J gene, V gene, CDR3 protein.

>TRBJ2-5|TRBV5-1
CASSLAGTGGETQYF
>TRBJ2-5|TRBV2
CASSEGLRESQYF
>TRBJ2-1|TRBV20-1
CSASYGGLYNEQFF
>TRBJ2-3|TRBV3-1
CASSHATDTQYF
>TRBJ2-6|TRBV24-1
CATSDLGSSGANVLTF
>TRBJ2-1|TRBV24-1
CATSRQNYNEQFF
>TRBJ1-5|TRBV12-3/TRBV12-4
CASSRTGASNQPQHF
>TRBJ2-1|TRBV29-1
CSEGTTGNEQFF
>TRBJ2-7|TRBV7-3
CASSLQGGPHEQYF
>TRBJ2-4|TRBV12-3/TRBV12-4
CASSLSGGAFSENIQYF
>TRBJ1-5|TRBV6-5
CASRQARGGRDQPQHF
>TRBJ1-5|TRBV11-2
CASSSNNQPQHF
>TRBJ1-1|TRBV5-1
CASSLTGGITEAFF
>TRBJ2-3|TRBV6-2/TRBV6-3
CASRFGSGVPVRDTQYF
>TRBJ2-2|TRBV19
CASSRANANTGELFF